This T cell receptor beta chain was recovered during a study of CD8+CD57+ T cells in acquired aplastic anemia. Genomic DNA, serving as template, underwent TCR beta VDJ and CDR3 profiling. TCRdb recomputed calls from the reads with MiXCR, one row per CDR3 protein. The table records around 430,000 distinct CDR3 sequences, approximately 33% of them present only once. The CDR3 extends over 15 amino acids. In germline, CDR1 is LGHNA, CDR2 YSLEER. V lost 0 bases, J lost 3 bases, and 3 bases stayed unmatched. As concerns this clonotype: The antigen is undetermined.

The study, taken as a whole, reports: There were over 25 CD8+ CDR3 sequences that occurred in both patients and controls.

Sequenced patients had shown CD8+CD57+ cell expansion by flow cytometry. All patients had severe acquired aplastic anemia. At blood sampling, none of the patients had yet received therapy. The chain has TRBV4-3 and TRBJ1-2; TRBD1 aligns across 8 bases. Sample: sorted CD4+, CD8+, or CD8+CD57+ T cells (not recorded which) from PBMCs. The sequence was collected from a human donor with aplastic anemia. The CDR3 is CASSQDQGADYGYTF. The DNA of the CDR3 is TGCGCCAGCAGCCAAGATCAGGGGGCGGACTATGGCTACACCTTC.